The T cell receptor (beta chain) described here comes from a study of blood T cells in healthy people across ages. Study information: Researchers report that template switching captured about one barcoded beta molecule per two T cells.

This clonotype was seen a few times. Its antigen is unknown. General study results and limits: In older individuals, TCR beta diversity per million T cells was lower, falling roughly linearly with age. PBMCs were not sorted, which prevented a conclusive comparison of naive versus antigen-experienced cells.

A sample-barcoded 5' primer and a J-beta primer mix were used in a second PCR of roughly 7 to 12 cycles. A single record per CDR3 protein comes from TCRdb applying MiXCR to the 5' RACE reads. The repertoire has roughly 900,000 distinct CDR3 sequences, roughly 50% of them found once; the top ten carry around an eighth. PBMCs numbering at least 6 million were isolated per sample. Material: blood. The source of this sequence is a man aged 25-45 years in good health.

CDR3 loop: CASSPPGQGLYEQYF. The CDR3 DNA reads as TGTGCCAGCAGTCCCCCGGGACAGGGTCTCTACGAGCAGTACTTC. The V and J genes are TRBV6-2 or TRBV6-3 and TRBJ2-7; 9 nucleotides line up with TRBD1. CDR1 MNHEY and CDR2 SVGEGT come from the germline V gene. Unmatched junction bases numbered 8, after V lost 5 bases and J lost 3 bases. CDR3 size: 15 residues.